Sequencing of this TCR beta chain was carried out in a study of cytomegalovirus exposure and HLA in healthy donors. Trimming stripped 3 bases from V and 11 bases from J, with 14 bases between. CDR1 MNHNS and CDR2 SASEGT come from the germline V gene. CDR3 length equals 13 residues. The protocol was immunoSEQ multiplex PCR, while the TCRdb copy is restricted to in-frame clones and leaves out a portion. The sample carries 100,000 to 150,000 clones, 80% to 90% recorded once. The receptor was isolated from a woman younger than 35 in good health and CMV-seronegative. The rearrangement joins TRBV6-1 to TRBJ1-3; D perhaps matches TRBD1 (5 bases). The sequenced material came from PBMCs. The CDR3 loop is CASSEGPRTPIYF. The CDR3 DNA reads TGTGCCAGCAGTGAGGGGCCTCGAACACCCATATATTTT.